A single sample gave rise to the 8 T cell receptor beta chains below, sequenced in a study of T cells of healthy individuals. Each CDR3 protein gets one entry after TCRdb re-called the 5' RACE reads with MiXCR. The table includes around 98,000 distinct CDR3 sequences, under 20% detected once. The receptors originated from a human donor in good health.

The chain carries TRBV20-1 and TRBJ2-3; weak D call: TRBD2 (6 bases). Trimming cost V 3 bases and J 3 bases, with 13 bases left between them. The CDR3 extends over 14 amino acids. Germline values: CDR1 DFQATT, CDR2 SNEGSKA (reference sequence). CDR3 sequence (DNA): TGCAGTGCTAGTTCGGGGGTCCGGACAGATACGCAGTATTTT. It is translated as CSASSGVRTDTQYF.

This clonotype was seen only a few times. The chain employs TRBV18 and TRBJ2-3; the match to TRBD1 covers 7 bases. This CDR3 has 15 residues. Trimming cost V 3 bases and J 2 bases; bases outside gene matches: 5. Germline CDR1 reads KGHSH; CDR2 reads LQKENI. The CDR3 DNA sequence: TGTGCCAGCTCACCGGGACAGACCAACACAGATACGCAGTATTTT. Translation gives CASSPGQTNTDTQYF.

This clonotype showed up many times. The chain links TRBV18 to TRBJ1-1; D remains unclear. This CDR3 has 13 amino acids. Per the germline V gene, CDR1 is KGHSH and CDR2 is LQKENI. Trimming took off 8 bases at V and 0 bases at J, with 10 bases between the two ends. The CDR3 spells CASLGDMNTEAFF. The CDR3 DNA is TGTGCCAGCCTAGGTGATATGAACACTGAAGCTTTCTTT.

CDR3 protein: CASSRDSATYNEQFF. CDR3 DNA: TGCGCCAGCAGCCGGGACAGCGCGACTTACAATGAGCAGTTCTTC. The genes are TRBV5-1 and TRBJ2-1; 7 bases are a match to TRBD1. V lost 4 bases and J lost 4; bases outside the gene matches: 8. Per germline, CDR1 SGHRS and CDR2 YFSETQ. This CDR3 comprises 15 residues.

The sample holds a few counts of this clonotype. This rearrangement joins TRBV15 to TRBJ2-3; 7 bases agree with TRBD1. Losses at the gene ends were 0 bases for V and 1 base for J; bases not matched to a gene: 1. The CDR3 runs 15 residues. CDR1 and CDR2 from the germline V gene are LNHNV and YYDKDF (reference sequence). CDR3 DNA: TGTGCCACCAGCAGAGATCAGGGGGGCACAGATACGCAGTATTTT. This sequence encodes CATSRDQGGTDTQYF.

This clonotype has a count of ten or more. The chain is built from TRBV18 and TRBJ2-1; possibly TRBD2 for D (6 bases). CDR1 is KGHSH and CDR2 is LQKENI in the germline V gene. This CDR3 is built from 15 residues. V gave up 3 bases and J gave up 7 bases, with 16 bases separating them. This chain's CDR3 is CASSPSGGSGNEQFF. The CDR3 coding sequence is TGTGCCAGCTCACCGTCAGGAGGCAGCGGGAATGAGCAGTTCTTC.

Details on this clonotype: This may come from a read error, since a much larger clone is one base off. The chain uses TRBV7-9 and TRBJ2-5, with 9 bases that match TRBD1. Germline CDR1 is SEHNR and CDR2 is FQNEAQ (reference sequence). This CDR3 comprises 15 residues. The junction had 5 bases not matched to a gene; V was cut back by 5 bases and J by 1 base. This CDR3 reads CASSRHRGRQETQYF. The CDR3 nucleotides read TGTGCCAGCAGCAGACACAGGGGGCGCCAAGAGACCCAGTACTTC.

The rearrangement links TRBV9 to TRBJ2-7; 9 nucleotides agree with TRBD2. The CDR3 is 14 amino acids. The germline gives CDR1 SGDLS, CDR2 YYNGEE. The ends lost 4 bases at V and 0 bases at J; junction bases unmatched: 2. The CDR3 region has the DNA TGTGCCAGCAGCTCTAGCGGGGCCTCCTACGAGCAGTACTTC. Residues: CASSSSGASYEQYF.